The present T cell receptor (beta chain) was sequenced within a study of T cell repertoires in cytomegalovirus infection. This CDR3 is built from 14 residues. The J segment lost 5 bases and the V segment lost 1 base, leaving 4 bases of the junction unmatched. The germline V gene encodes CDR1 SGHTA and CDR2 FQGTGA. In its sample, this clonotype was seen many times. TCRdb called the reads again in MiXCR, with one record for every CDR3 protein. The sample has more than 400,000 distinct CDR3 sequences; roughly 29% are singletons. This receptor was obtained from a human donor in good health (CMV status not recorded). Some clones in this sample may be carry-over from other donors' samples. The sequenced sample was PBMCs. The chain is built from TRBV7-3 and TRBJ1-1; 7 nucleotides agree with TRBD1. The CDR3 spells CASSLNPGGTEAFF. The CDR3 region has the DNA TGTGCCAGCAGCTTAAATCCAGGGGGAACTGAAGCTTTCTTT.